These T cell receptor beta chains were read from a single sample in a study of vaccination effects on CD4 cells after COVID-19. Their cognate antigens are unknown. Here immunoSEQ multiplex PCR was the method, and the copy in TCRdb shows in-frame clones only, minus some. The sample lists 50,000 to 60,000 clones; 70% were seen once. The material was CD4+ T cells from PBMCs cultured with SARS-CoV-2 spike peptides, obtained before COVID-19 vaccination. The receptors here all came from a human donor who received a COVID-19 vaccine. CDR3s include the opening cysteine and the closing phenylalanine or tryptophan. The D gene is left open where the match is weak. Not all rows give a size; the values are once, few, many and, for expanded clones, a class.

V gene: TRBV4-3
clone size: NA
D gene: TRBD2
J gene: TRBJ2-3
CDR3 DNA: TGCGCCAGCAGCCAAGATCTGGTAGCGGGAACAGATACGCAGTATTTT
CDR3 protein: CASSQDLVAGTDTQYF

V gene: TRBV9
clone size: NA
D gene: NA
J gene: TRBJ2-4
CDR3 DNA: TGTGCCAGCAGCGTAGGAGTAGACAAAAACATTCAGTACTTC
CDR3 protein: CASSVGVDKNIQYF

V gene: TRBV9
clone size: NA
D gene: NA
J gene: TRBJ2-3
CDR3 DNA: TGTGCCAGCAGCGTACTGGAGACCCCAGATACGCAGTATTTT
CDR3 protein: CASSVLETPDTQYF

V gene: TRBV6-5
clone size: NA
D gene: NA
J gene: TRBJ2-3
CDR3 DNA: TGTGCCAGCACCCCGGATATACGGGGGGATACGCAGTATTTT
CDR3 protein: CASTPDIRGDTQYF

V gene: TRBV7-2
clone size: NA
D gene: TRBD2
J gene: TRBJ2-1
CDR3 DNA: TGTGCCAGCAGCTGGGGGGGTGGACACAATGAGCAGTTCTTC
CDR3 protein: CASSWGGGHNEQFF

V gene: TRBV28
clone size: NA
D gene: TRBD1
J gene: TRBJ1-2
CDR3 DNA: TGTGCCAGCAGTGAACAGGGGCGGAATGGCTACACCTTC
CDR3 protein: CASSEQGRNGYTF

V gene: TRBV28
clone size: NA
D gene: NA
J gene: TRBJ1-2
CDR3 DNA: TGTGCCAGCGGGGACTATGGCTACACCTTC
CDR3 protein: CASGDYGYTF

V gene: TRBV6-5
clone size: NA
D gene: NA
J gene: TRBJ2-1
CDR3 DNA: TGTGCCAGCTCCCGGACCTTCAACAATGAGCAGTTCTTC
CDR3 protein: CASSRTFNNEQFF

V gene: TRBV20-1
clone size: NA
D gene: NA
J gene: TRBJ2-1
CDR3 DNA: TGCAGTGCTAGTTTTAGGCCTTCTACTCGCAATGAGCAGTTCTTC
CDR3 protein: CSASFRPSTRNEQFF

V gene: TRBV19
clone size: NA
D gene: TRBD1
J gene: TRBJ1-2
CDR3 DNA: TGTGCCAGTAGATTGTCGACAGGGGGGACTAACTATGGCTACACCTTC
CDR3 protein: CASRLSTGGTNYGYTF

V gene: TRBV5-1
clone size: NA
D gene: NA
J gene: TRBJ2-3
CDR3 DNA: TGCGCCAGCAGCTGGAGGGTTCCTAGCACAGATACGCAGTATTTT
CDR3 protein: CASSWRVPSTDTQYF

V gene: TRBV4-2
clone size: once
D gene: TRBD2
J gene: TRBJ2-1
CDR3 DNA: TGTGCCAGCAGCCAAGTTCGGGGGGGTACGTACAATGAGCAGTTCTTC
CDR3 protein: CASSQVRGGTYNEQFF

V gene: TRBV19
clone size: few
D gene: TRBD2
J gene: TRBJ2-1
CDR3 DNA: TGTGCCAGTAGTATACGGAAGACTAGCGGGGGGCACAATGAGCAGTTCTTC
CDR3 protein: CASSIRKTSGGHNEQFF

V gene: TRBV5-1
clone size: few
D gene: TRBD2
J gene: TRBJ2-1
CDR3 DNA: TGCGCCAGCAGCTTGGGGGACTACTCCTACAATGAGCAGTTCTTC
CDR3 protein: CASSLGDYSYNEQFF

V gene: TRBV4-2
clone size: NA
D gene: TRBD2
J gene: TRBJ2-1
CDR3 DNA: TGTGCCAGCAGCCTGAGGCCCCCGGGGACTAGCGGGAGCTCCTACAATGAGCAGTTCTTC
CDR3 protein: CASSLRPPGTSGSSYNEQFF

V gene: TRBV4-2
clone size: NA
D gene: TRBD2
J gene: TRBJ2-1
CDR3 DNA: TGTGCCAGCAGCCAAGATCGGGGGGTAAAAGGGAATGAGCAGTTCTTC
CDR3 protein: CASSQDRGVKGNEQFF